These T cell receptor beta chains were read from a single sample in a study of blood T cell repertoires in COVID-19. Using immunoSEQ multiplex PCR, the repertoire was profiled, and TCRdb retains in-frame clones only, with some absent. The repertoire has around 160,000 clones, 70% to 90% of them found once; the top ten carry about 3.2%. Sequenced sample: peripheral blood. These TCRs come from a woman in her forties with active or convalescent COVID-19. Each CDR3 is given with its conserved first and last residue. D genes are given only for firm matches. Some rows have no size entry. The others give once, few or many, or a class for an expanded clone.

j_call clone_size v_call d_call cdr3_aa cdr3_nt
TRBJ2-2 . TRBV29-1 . CSVEGSGNTGELFF TGCAGCGTTGAAGGTAGCGGAAACACCGGGGAGCTGTTTTTT
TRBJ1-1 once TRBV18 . CASSPAGGMNTEAFF TGTGCCAGCTCACCAGCGGGGGGCATGAACACTGAAGCTTTCTTT
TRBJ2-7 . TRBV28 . CASSSVPYEQYF TGTGCCAGCAGTTCGGTCCCATACGAGCAGTACTTC
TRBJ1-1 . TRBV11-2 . CASTKGPMNTEAFF TGTGCCAGCACCAAGGGGCCCATGAACACTGAAGCTTTCTTT
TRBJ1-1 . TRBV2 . CASSGGGVNTEAFF TGTGCCAGCAGTGGGGGGGGAGTGAACACTGAAGCTTTCTTT
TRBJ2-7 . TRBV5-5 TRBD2 CASSTREGPYEQYF TGTGCCAGCAGCACCCGGGAGGGACCCTACGAGCAGTACTTC
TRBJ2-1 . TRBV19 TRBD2 CASSIEASGSYNEQFF TGTGCCAGTAGTATAGAAGCTAGCGGGTCCTACAATGAGCAGTTCTTC
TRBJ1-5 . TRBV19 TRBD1 CASSPRGSYSNQPQHF TGTGCCAGTAGTCCCAGGGGGTCCTATAGCAATCAGCCCCAGCATTTT
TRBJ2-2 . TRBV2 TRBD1 CASSWTGSTGELFF TGTGCCAGCAGCTGGACAGGGAGCACCGGGGAGCTGTTTTTT
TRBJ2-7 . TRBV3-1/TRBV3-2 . CASGALLSYEQYF TGTGCCAGCGGAGCCCTACTCTCCTACGAGCAGTACTTC
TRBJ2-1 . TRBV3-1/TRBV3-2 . CASSQDRRGNNEQFF TGTGCCAGCAGCCAAGACCGACGGGGGAACAATGAGCAGTTCTTC
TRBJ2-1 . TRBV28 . CASSFSGDNEQFF TGTGCCAGCAGTTTCTCGGGTGACAATGAGCAGTTCTTC
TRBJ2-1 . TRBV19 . CASSIGLSTGEQFF TGTGCCAGTAGTATTGGGCTCTCGACAGGTGAGCAGTTCTTC
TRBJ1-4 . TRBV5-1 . CASSLVGGANEKLFF TGCGCCAGCAGCTTGGTAGGAGGAGCGAATGAAAAACTGTTTTTT
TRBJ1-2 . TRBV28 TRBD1 CASSLSGAGGGYGYTF TGTGCCAGCAGTTTATCCGGGGCAGGGGGCGGCTATGGCTACACCTTC
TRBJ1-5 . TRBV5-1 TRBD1 CASSPGQGESSNQPQHF TGCGCCAGCAGCCCGGGACAGGGGGAATCTAGCAATCAGCCCCAGCATTTT
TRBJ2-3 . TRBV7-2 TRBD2 CASSLGSGGRRTDTQYF TGTGCCAGCAGCTTAGGTTCGGGGGGGAGACGCACAGATACGCAGTATTTT
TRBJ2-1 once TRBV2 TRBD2 CASSAEEAGLTGQFF TGTGCCAGCAGCGCCGAAGAAGCGGGACTTACGGGGCAGTTCTTC
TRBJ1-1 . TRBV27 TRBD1 CASSPDRGRNTEAFF TGTGCCAGCAGTCCGGACAGGGGGCGGAACACTGAAGCTTTCTTT
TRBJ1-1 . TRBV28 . CASRQGGGNTEAFF TGTGCCAGCAGGCAGGGAGGGGGGAACACTGAAGCTTTCTTT
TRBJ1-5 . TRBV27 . CASSLTPHPNQPQHF TGTGCCAGCAGCTTGACTCCTCATCCCAATCAGCCCCAGCATTTT
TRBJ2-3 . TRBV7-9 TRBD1 CASSSLPGTVQYF TGTGCCAGCAGCTCCCTACCCGGGACAGTGCAGTATTTT
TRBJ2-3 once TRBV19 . CASRPGGLITDTQYF TGTGCCAGTAGACCGGGGGGCCTAATAACAGATACGCAGTATTTT
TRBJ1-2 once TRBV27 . CASSSSPGTDRVYGYTF TGTGCCAGCAGTTCCAGTCCCGGGACTGATAGAGTGTATGGCTACACCTTC
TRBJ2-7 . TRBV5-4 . CASSLEYRASYEQYF TGTGCCAGCAGCTTGGAGTACAGGGCTAGCTACGAGCAGTACTTC
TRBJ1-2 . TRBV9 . CASSARTEAGYTF TGTGCCAGCAGTGCCCGGACAGAGGCAGGCTACACCTTC
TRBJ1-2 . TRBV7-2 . CASNSPSGGYTF TGTGCCAGCAACTCCCCATCTGGTGGCTACACCTTC
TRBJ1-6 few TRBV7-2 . CASSFGEYNSPLHF TGTGCCAGCAGCTTCGGGGAGTATAATTCACCCCTCCACTTT
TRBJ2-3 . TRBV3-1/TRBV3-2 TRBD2 CASSHPWGGGSDTQYF TGTGCCAGCAGCCATCCATGGGGGGGAGGCTCGGATACGCAGTATTTT
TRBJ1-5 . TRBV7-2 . CATPPRGIWDSNQPQHF TGTGCCACTCCCCCCCGGGGGATTTGGGATAGCAATCAGCCCCAGCATTTT
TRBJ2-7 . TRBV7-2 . CASSSAAGYREQYF TGTGCCAGCAGCTCGGCGGCGGGGTACCGCGAGCAGTACTTC
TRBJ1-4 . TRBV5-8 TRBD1 CASSTGQVLNEKLFF TGTGCCAGCAGCACCGGACAGGTTTTGAATGAAAAACTGTTTTTT
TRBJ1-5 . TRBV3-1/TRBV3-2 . CASSQGSGVEAQHF TGTGCCAGCAGCCAAGGTTCAGGGGTTGAAGCCCAGCATTTT
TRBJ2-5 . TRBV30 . CAWSQGTSIYQETQYF TGTGCCTGGAGCCAGGGAACTTCAATCTACCAAGAGACCCAGTACTTC
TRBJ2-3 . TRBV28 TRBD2 CASSFLAGTDTQYF TGTGCCAGCAGTTTTCTAGCGGGCACAGATACGCAGTATTTT
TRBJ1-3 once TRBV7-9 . CASSLSRERGNTIYF TGTGCCAGCAGCTTATCGAGAGAGAGGGGAAACACCATATATTTT
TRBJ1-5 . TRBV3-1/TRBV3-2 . CASSQDSRGSNQPQHF TGTGCCAGCAGCCAAGATTCTCGGGGTAGCAATCAGCCCCAGCATTTT
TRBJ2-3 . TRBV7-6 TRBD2 CASSPGLAGADRDTQYF TGTGCCAGCAGCCCCGGACTAGCGGGGGCCGATCGCGATACGCAGTATTTT
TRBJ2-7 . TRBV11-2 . CASSLLQGPYEQYF TGTGCCAGCAGCTTACTACAGGGTCCCTACGAGCAGTACTTC
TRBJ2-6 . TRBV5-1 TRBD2 CASSWTSGSAGANVLTF TGCGCCAGCAGCTGGACTAGCGGGAGTGCCGGGGCCAACGTCCTGACTTTC
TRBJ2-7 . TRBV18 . CASSPGQGTTYEQYF TGTGCCAGCTCACCAGGGCAGGGGACCACCTACGAGCAGTACTTC
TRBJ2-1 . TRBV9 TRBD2 CASSVITSGTYNEQFF TGTGCCAGCAGCGTAATAACTAGCGGGACCTACAATGAGCAGTTCTTC
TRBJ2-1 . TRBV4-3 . CASSQDRDTYNEQFF TGCGCCAGCAGCCAAGATCGTGACACTTACAATGAGCAGTTCTTC